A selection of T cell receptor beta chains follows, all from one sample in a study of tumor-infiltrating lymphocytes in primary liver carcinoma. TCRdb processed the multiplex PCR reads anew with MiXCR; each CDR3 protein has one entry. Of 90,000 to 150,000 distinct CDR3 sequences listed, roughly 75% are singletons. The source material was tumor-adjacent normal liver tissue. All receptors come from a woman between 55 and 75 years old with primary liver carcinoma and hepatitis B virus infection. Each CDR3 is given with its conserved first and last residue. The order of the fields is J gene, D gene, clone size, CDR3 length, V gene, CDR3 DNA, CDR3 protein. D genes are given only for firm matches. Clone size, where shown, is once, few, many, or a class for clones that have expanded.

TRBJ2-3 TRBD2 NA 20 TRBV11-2 TGTGTCAGCAGTTTAAGGGGCCTAGCGGGATTGAGAGTCCACACAGATACGCAGTATTTT CVSSLRGLAGLRVHTDTQYF
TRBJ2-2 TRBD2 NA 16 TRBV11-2 TGTGCCAGCAGCACTTTAGCGGGAGAGAACACCGGGGAGCTGCTTTTT CASSTLAGENTGELLF
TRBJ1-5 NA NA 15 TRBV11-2 TGTGTCAGCGGCTCGCACGGGGGAGAGGATCAGCCCCAACATTTT CVSGSHGGEDQPQHF
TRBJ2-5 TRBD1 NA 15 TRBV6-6 TGTGCCGGCAGTTACTCGCGGACAGGGGGAGAGACTCAGTACTTC CAGSYSRTGGETQYF
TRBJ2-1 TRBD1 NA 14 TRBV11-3 TGTGCCAGCAGCTACTCCGGGACAGCGTATGAGCAGTTCTTC CASSYSGTAYEQFF
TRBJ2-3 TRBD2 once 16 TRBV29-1 TGCAGCGTCCATGGATCCGCGGCGGGAGGTAGCGGTACGCAGTATTTT CSVHGSAAGGSGTQYF
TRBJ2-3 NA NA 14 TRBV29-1 TGCAGCCTTGAGCGGGCGGAGCGCACAGATACGCAGTATTTT CSLERAERTDTQYF
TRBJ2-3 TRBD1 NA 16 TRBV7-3 TGTGCCAGCAGCTTAATCGGGCAGGGGGCAACAGATACGCAGTATTTT CASSLIGQGATDTQYF
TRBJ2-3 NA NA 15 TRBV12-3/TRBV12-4 TGTGCCAGCAGTCACCCGCTCCTGATTACAGATACGCAGTATTTT CASSHPLLITDTQYF
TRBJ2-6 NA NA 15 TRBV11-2 TGTACCGGCAGCGTGACGAGCTCTGGGGCCAACGTCCTGACTTTC CTGSVTSSGANVLTF
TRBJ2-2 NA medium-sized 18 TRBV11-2 TGTGCCAGCAGCTTAGTTTGGGGGGACCCCAAGGATACCGGGGAGCTGTTTTTT CASSLVWGDPKDTGELFF
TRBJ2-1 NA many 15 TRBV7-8 TGTGCCAGCAGCAACCGGGACTCCCCCTACAATGAGCAGTTCTTC CASSNRDSPYNEQFF
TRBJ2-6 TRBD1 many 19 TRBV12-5 TGTGCTAGTGCCCGGGGCACAGGGGGACGAAACGCTGGGGCCAACGTCCTGACTTTC CASARGTGGRNAGANVLTF
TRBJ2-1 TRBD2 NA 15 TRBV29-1 TGCAGCGTTGAGTGGTCGGGTAGCGGGAGTGATGAACAGTTCTTC CSVEWSGSGSDEQFF
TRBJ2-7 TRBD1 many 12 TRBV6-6 TGTGCCAGCAGTGACAGGGCTGGGGAGCAGTACTTC CASSDRAGEQYF
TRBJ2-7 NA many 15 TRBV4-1 TGCGCCAGCAGCCAAGTAACTGGACTACTCTACGAGCAGTACTTC CASSQVTGLLYEQYF
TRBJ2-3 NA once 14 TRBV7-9 TGTGCCAGCAGCCCCCCACCAAGCAAAGATACGCAGTATTTT CASSPPPSKDTQYF
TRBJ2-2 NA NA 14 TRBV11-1 TGTGCCAGCAGACCGAGCCTCGACGCCGGTGAGCTGTTTTTT CASRPSLDAGELFF
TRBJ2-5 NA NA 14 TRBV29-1 TGCAGAGTTGGGGTTGGGGGGGCCCCAGAGACTCAGTACTTC CRVGVGGAPETQYF
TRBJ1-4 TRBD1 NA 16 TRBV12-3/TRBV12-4 TGTGCCAGCAGTCACACCTCCGAGACAGGGTATGAAAAACTGTTTTTT CASSHTSETGYEKLFF
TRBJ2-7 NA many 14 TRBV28 TGTGCCAGCAGTCCAAACCACAGGGTCCACGAGCAGTACTTC CASSPNHRVHEQYF
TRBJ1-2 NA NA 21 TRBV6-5 TGTGCCAGCAGTTACTTTTCAGTTAGCTATGTGGGCCCCGTAATAGGCTATGGCTACACCTTC CASSYFSVSYVGPVIGYGYTF
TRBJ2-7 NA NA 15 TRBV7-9 TGTGCCAGCAGCTCAGCCGGGTTCTTTGGGGGCGAGCAGTACTTC CASSSAGFFGGEQYF
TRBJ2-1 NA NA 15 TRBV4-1 TGCGCCAGCAACCAAAGGGGCGAATCCTACAATGAGCAGTTCTTC CASNQRGESYNEQFF
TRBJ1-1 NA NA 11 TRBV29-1 TGCAGCGCCCAGGGCACAAGTGAAGCTTTCTTT CSAQGTSEAFF
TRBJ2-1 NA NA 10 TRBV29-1 TGCAGCGTTGTGTCGAGTGAGCAGCTCTTC CSVVSSEQLF
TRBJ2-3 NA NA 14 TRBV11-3 TGTGTCAGCAGCTTAGGGACAACCACAGATACGCAGTATTTC CVSSLGTTTDTQYF
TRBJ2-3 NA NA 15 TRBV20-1 TGCAGCGCTAGAGCCAGCAGGGACCCCACAGATACGCAGTATTTT CSARASRDPTDTQYF
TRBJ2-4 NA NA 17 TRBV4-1 TGCGCCAGCAGTCAAAGTCCTAGCGCAAGGTCCGAAAACATTCAGTACTTC CASSQSPSARSENIQYF
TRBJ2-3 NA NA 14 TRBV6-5 TGTGCCAGCTGTTACTCGATGGTTGGAGATACGCAGTATTTT CASCYSMVGDTQYF
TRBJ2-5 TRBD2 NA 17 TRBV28 TGTGCCAACAGTCCCCTGGGACTAGCAGGAGGTCGAGAGACCCAGTACTTC CANSPLGLAGGRETQYF
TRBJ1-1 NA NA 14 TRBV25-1 TGTGTCAGCAGCCACCAGGGCTTGAACACTGAAGCTTTCTTT CVSSHQGLNTEAFF
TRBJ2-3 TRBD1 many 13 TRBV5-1 TGCGCCAGCAAGGGACAGAGCACAGATACGCAGTATTTT CASKGQSTDTQYF
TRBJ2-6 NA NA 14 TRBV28 TGTGCCAGCAACACAGGGAGAGGGGCCAACGTCCTGGCTTTC CASNTGRGANVLAF
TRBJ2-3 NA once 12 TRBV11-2 TGTGCCAGCAGCCCCTGGGCTGATAGGCAATGTTTT CASSPWADRQCF
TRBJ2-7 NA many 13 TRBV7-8 TGTGCCAGCAGCTTAGTCGACGTCGACGAGCAGTACTTC CASSLVDVDEQYF
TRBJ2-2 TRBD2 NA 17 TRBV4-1 TGCGCCAGCAGCCAAGGACAGCTAGCGGGAGTCGCCGGGAAGCTATTTTTT CASSQGQLAGVAGKLFF
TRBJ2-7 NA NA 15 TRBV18 TGTGCCAGCTCACCACCGAGCGGCCCCTCCGAGGAGCAGTACTTC CASSPPSGPSEEQYF
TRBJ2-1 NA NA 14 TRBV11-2 TGTTCCAGCAGCATAGGGAAGGGGCTCAATGAGCAGTTCTTC CSSSIGKGLNEQFF
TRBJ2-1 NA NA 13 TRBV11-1 TGTGCCAGCAGCCCAACGACAGTCGGTGAGCAGTTCTTC CASSPTTVGEQFF
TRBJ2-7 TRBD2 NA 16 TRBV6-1 TGTGCCAGCAGTGTCGGGACTAGCGGAAGAGCCTGCGAGCAGTACTTC CASSVGTSGRACEQYF
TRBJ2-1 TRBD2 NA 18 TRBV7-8 TGTGCCAGCAGCTCCGGGGTACTAGCGGGGGGTGCCTACAATGAGCAGTTCTTC CASSSGVLAGGAYNEQFF
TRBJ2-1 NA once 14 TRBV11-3 TGTGCCAGCAGCTTAGGTGTCTCGATCAATGAGCAGTTCTTC CASSLGVSINEQFF
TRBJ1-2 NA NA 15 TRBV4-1 TGCGCCAGCAGCCAAGAACCCGGGGGGGGCTATGGTTACATCTTC CASSQEPGGGYGYIF
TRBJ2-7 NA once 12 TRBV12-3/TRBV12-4 TGTGCCAGCAGCCCCTGCTATTACGAGCAGTACTTC CASSPCYYEQYF
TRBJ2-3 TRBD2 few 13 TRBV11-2 TGTGGCAGCAGCAGGACTAGCGGCGATACGCAGTATTTT CGSSRTSGDTQYF
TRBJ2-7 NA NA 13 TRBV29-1 TGCAGCGTCGCTAGTGCGGTGGCCTACGAGCAGTACTTC CSVASAVAYEQYF
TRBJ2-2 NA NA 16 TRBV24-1 TGTGCCATCGGTCTGGCGGGGTTCGGGGACACCGGGGAGCTGTTTTTT CAIGLAGFGDTGELFF
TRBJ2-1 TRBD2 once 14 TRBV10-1 TGCGCCAGCATCCTCGGGACTAGATACAATGATCAGTTCTTC CASILGTRYNDQFF
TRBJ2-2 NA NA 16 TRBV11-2 TGTGCCAGCAGCCTAGGACAGTTCGCGAACACCAGGGTGCTGTTTTTT CASSLGQFANTRVLFF